Presented here are 16 T cell receptor beta chains from one specimen sequenced in a study of blood T cell repertoires in COVID-19. Measured with immunoSEQ multiplex PCR; TCRdb has only the in-frame clones, and not every one. The sample has nearly 50,000 clones; more than 70% are singletons. Sequencing input: peripheral blood. All receptors derive from a woman in her sixties or seventies with acute or convalescent COVID-19.

The genes are TRBV10-2 and TRBJ2-7; D may be TRBD2 (6 bases). CDR1 WSHSY and CDR2 SAAADI come from the germline V gene. There are 14 residues in the CDR3. Trimming left V 7 bases short and J 4 bases short, with 17 bases between. The CDR3: CASTRETTAYEQYF. The CDR3 nucleotides are TGCGCCAGCACCCGGGAGACTACCGCATACGAGCAGTACTTC.

In the case of this clone: A junction boundary mismatches the germline segment, possibly from a read error. This rearrangement joins TRBV11-2 to TRBJ2-7; 9 bases agree with TRBD1. Germline CDR1 and CDR2: SGHAT and FQNNGV. The CDR3 covers 14 residues. The CDR3 loop is CASSLDENRGRPDF. CDR3 nucleotide sequence: TGTGCCAGCAGCTTAGACGAGAACAGGGGGCGACCGGACTTC.

The genes are TRBV5-1 and TRBJ2-7; 7 bases are shared with TRBD1. V lost 5 bases, J lost 4 bases, and 9 bases stayed unmatched. The germline V gene encodes CDR1 SGHRS and CDR2 YFSETQ. CDR3 length equals 14 residues. CDR3 bases: TGCGCCAGCAGGTCCGGGACAGACCGATACGAGCAGTACTTC. Protein sequence: CASRSGTDRYEQYF.

The rearrangement uses TRBV6-1 and TRBJ1-1; possibly TRBD1 for D (5 bases). Germline V gene data show CDR1 as MNHNS and CDR2 as SASEGT. The CDR3 extends over 15 amino acids. Trimming took off 2 bases at V and 0 bases at J, with 10 bases between the two ends. The CDR3: CASSEMGLMNTEAFF. CDR3 nucleotides: TGTGCCAGCAGTGAAATGGGACTTATGAACACTGAAGCTTTCTTT.

The rearrangement links TRBV12-5 to TRBJ1-5, with 9 bases aligning to TRBD1. CDR3 length equals 17 residues. Germline CDR1 is LGHNT and CDR2 is FRNRAP. The trim removed 6 bases at V and 5 bases at J, leaving 14 bases unmatched. DNA for the CDR3: TGTGCTAGTGGCCAAGCCTCGGGACAGGGATCTTATCAGCCCCAGCATTTT. Amino acid sequence: CASGQASGQGSYQPQHF.

This sequence joins TRBV27 and TRBJ2-7; TRBD2 matches 10 bases. With V trimmed by 3 bases and J by 5 bases, 7 bases remained unmatched. This CDR3 has 15 amino acids. The germline gives CDR1 MNHEY, CDR2 SMNVEV (reference sequence). Here the CDR3 reads CASSFDLAGVNEQYF. In nucleotides, the CDR3 is TGTGCCAGCAGTTTTGACCTAGCGGGAGTCAACGAGCAGTACTTC.

Of note for this clone: Other DNA sequences in this specimen translate into the identical CDR3. The V and J genes are TRBV7-3 and TRBJ1-2; D possibly corresponds to TRBD1 (5 bases). V lost 1 base to trimming and J lost 8 bases, with 14 bases between them. This CDR3 has 14 residues. The germline CDR1 and CDR2 sequences are SGHTA and FQGTGA. The CDR3 DNA reads as TGTGCCAGCAGCTTAAGTGGAGGGGCGGGGGGCTACACCTTC. Protein product: CASSLSGGAGGYTF.

V is TRBV29-1 and J is TRBJ2-4; a possible D gene is TRBD2 (5 bases). CDR1 and CDR2 from the germline V gene are SQVTM and ANQGSEA. The CDR3 sequence is 13 residues long. The V and J ends lost 3 bases and 3 bases respectively, with 9 bases between them. The CDR3 nucleotides read TGCAGCGTTGATACCGGGGACAAAAACATTCAGTACTTC. Translating gives CSVDTGDKNIQYF.

The chain joins TRBV25-1 to TRBJ1-5; D remains unclear. Germline assignment: CDR1 MGHDK and CDR2 SYGVNS. The CDR3 totals 14 residues. V was cut by 1 base and J by 4 bases, with 8 bases left in between. CDR3 protein: CASSEFGGNQPQHF. In DNA form, the CDR3 reads TGTGCCAGCAGTGAATTTGGCGGAAATCAGCCCCAGCATTTT.

The chain carries TRBV7-2 and TRBJ2-3; 12 nucleotides align to TRBD2. J lost 0 bases, V lost 5 bases, and 6 bases had no gene match. The germline V gene has CDR1 SGHTA and CDR2 FQGNSA. The CDR3 runs 17 residues. In DNA, the CDR3 is TGTGCCAGCAGCCCTGGACTAGCGGGAATTAGCACAGATACGCAGTATTTT. Translation gives CASSPGLAGISTDTQYF.

J is TRBJ2-7 and V is TRBV11-2, with D perhaps matching TRBD1 (6 bases). CDR3 length: 11 amino acids. Trimming removed 4 bases from V and 8 bases from J, with 9 bases in between. Germline V lookup: CDR1 SGHAT, CDR2 FQNNGV. CDR3 in amino acids: CASSSGHQQYF. The DNA of the CDR3 is TGTGCCAGCAGCTCGGGACACCAGCAGTACTTC.

This clone was seen a single time. The chain recombines TRBV5-1 with TRBJ2-1, with 9 bases identical to TRBD2. The CDR3 sequence is 15 residues long. The J segment lost 7 bases and the V segment lost 0 bases, leaving 5 bases of the junction unmatched. CDR1 SGHRS and CDR2 YFSETQ come from the germline V gene. Here the CDR3 DNA reads TGCGCCAGCAGCTTGGTGTTAGCGGGAGAGAATGAGCAGTTCTTC. This gives the protein CASSLVLAGENEQFF.

The chain links TRBV19 to TRBJ2-3, with a weak D call TRBD2 (7 bases). Looked up from germline, CDR1 is LNHDA and CDR2 is SQIVND (reference sequence). The length of the CDR3 is 17 residues. V shed 4 bases and J shed 4 bases, with 21 bases lying between them. The CDR3: CASSKRPAGAKPDTQYF. CDR3 DNA sequence: TGTGCCAGTAGTAAGCGGCCCGCGGGGGCGAAGCCAGATACGCAGTATTTT. Looking up the rest from reference TRBV19 and TRBJ2-3 gives the full variable domain: DGGITQSPKYLFRKEGQNVTLSCEQNLNHDAMYWYRQDPGQGLRLIYYSQIVNDFQKGDIAEGYSVSREKKESFPLTVTSAQKNPTAFYLCASSKRPAGAKPDTQYFGPGTRLTVL.

The V and J genes are TRBV29-1 and TRBJ2-1, with 8 nucleotides matching TRBD1. J was trimmed by 10 bases and V by 5 bases; bases with no gene match: 7. The CDR3 consists of 12 residues. The germline V gene has CDR1 SQVTM and CDR2 ANQGSEA. The CDR3 nucleotides are TGCAGCGTTAGGATCGGACAGGGAGAGCAGTTCTTC. It codes for CSVRIGQGEQFF.

This chain joins TRBV7-8 and TRBJ2-7; perhaps TRBD1 as D (5 bases). This CDR3 comprises 15 residues. CDR1 and CDR2 (germline): SGHVS, FQNEAQ. V shed 5 bases and J shed 1 base, with 15 bases lying between them. CDR3 amino acids: CASSTRQSLSYEQYF. CDR3 DNA sequence: TGTGCCAGCAGCACGCGACAGAGTCTATCCTACGAGCAGTACTTC.

This sequence joins TRBV24-1 and TRBJ2-3; 8 nucleotides agree with TRBD1. CDR3 length: 14 amino acids. Germline loops: CDR1 KGHDR, CDR2 SFDVKD. V lost 9 bases to trimming and J lost 6 bases; unmatched junction nucleotides: 10. The CDR3 region is CATGSAGGIDTQYF. The CDR3 DNA is TGTGCCACCGGTTCGGCAGGGGGCATCGATACGCAGTATTTT.